Listed below are T cell receptor beta chains from one sample, sequenced in a study of shared clonotypes between healthy human individuals. Sequenced by immunoSEQ multiplex PCR; TCRdb stores in-frame clones only, minus some. The sample consists of about 2.4 million clones, over 85% of them appearing once. The sequencing sample was made of naive CD4+ T cells sorted from blood. Receptor source: a man between 18 and 29 years old in good health. Both conserved end residues are part of each CDR3. D genes are given only for firm matches. Size is omitted from some rows. Given values are once, few, many or a class for expanded clones.

>TRBV5-6|TRBJ2-4|.|.
TGTGCCAGCAGCTTGGGGCCGGAGCTAGCCAAAAACATTCAGTACTTC
CASSLGPELAKNIQYF
>TRBV11-2|TRBJ1-4|.|.
TGTGCCAGCAGCTTAGGGACCGAAAAACTGTTTTTT
CASSLGTEKLFF
>TRBV7-7|TRBJ2-2|once|.
TGTGCTAGCAGCCCTGGGACCGGGGAGCTGTTTTTT
CASSPGTGELFF
>TRBV7-9|TRBJ2-1|.|.
TGTGCCAGCAGCTTAGTGGCAGAATCTCAGTTCTTC
CASSLVAESQFF
>TRBV28|TRBJ1-4|.|TRBD1
TGTGCCAGCAGGCCCGCGGGACAGGGATATGAAAAACTGTTTTTT
CASRPAGQGYEKLFF
>TRBV2|TRBJ1-2|.|.
TGTGCCAGCATCATCGACACCGCCTATGGCTACACCTTC
CASIIDTAYGYTF
>TRBV5-1|TRBJ1-5|.|.
TGCGCCAGCAGCTTGGACCTAAATCAGCCCCAGCATTTT
CASSLDLNQPQHF
>TRBV2|TRBJ1-5|.|.
TGTGCCAGCAGTTACAGGGTAGGGAGCAATCAGCCCCAGCATTTT
CASSYRVGSNQPQHF
>TRBV15|TRBJ1-5|.|TRBD1
TGTGCCACCAGCAAGGGAGGGACAGGTGAAGGACAGCCCCAGCATTTT
CATSKGGTGEGQPQHF
>TRBV28|TRBJ2-1|.|.
TGTGCCAGCAGTGGCGCCAGGGGAACCTACAATGAGCAGTTCTTC
CASSGARGTYNEQFF
>TRBV10-3|TRBJ1-4|.|.
TGTGCCATCAGTGGGGGGAGTGAAAAACTGTTTTTT
CAISGGSEKLFF
>TRBV11-2|TRBJ2-2|once|.
TGTGCCAGCAGCTTACAGGGAAACACCGGGGAGCTGTTTTTT
CASSLQGNTGELFF
>TRBV30|TRBJ1-5|.|.
TGTGCCTGGAGTGAAATGTCTAGCAATCAGCCCCAGCATTTT
CAWSEMSSNQPQHF
>TRBV7-8|TRBJ2-1|.|TRBD2
TGTGCCAGCAGCTTAGTCTTGAGCGGGAGTATTGAGCAGTTCTTC
CASSLVLSGSIEQFF
>TRBV19|TRBJ1-1|.|.
TGTGCCAGTAGCCACCCACAGGGACCTAGGGGCACTGAAGCTTTCTTT
CASSHPQGPRGTEAFF
>TRBV28|TRBJ2-5|.|.
TGTGCCAGCAGTCCGCCGGGACAACTAGAGACCCAGTACTTC
CASSPPGQLETQYF
>TRBV5-1|TRBJ2-5|.|TRBD2
TGCGCCAGCAGCCTAGCGGGGAGTGGGCAAGAGACCCAGTACTTC
CASSLAGSGQETQYF
>TRBV10-1|TRBJ2-3|.|TRBD2
TGCGCCAGCAGTCTTCTAGCGGGGGGGATCACAGATACGCAGTATTTT
CASSLLAGGITDTQYF
>TRBV5-1|TRBJ1-6|few|TRBD1
TGCGCCAGCAGCCCGACAGGGGGGTATAATTCACCCCTCCACTTT
CASSPTGGYNSPLHF
>TRBV5-4|TRBJ2-1|.|.
TGTGCCAGCAGCTTGGGGGGGCCTATCAGCTCCTACAATGAGCAGTTCTTC
CASSLGGPISSYNEQFF
>TRBV2|TRBJ2-5|.|TRBD2
TGTGCCAGCTCTCGGACTAGCCCTCAAGAGACCCAGTACTTC
CASSRTSPQETQYF
>TRBV28|TRBJ1-2|.|.
TGTGCCAGCACTCGAGCGGGGGGGAGTAACTATGGCTACACCTTC
CASTRAGGSNYGYTF
>TRBV6-5|TRBJ1-3|.|TRBD1
TGTGCCAGCAGTAACTGGGGACAGGTCGTTGGAAACACCATATATTTT
CASSNWGQVVGNTIYF
>TRBV7-8|TRBJ2-7|.|.
TGTGCCAGCAGCGTCCGGGACACCTCCTACGAGCAGTACTTC
CASSVRDTSYEQYF